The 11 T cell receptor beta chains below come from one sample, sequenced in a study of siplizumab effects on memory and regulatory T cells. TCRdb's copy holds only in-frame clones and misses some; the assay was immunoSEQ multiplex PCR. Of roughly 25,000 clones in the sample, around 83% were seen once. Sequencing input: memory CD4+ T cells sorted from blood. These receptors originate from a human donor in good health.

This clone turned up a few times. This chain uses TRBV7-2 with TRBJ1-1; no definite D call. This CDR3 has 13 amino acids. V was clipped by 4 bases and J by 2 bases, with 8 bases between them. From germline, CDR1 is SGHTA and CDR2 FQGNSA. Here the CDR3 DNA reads TGTGCCAGCAGCTCTCTCGTTAACACTGAAGCTTTCTTT. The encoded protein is CASSSLVNTEAFF. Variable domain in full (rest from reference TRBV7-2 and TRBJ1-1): GAGVSQSPSNKVTEKGKDVELRCDPISGHTALYWYRQSLGQGLEFLIYFQGNSAPDKSGLPSDRFSAERTGGSVSTLTIQRTQQEDSAVYLCASSSLVNTEAFFGQGTRLTVV.

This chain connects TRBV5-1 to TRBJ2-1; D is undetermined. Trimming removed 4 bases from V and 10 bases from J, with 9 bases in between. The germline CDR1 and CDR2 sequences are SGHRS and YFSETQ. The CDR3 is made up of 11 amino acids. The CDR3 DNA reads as TGCGCCAGCAGCCTCGCTTGGGAGCAGTTCTTC. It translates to CASSLAWEQFF.

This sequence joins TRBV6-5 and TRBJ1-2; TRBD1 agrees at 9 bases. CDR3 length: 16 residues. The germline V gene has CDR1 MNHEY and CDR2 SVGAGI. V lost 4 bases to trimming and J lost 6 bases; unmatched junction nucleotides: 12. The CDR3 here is CASSSGMDRGLNGYTF. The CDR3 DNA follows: TGTGCCAGCAGTTCCGGAATGGACAGGGGTCTGAATGGCTACACCTTC.

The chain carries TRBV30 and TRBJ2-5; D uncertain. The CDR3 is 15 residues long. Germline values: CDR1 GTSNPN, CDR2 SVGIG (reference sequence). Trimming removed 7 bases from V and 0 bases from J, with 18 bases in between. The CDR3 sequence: CASGQVYSYQETQYF. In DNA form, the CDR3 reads TGTGCCTCCGGGCAGGTCTACTCTTACCAAGAGACCCAGTACTTC.

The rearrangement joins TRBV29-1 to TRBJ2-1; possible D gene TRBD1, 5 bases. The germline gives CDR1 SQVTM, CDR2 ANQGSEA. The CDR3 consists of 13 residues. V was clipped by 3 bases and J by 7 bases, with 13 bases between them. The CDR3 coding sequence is TGCAGCGTTGACGGGCAGGGTGGAAATGAGCAGTTCTTC. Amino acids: CSVDGQGGNEQFF.

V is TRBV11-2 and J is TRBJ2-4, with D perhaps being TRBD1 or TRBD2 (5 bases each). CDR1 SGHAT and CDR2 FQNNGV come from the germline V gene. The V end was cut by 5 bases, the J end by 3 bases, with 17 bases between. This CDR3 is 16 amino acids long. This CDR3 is CASSPLGARVKNIQYF. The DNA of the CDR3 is TGTGCCAGCAGCCCGTTAGGGGCGAGGGTCAAAAACATTCAGTACTTC.

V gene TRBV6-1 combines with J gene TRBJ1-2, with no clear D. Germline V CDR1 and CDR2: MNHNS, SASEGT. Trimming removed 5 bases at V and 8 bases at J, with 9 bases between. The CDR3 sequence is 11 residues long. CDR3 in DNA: TGTGCCAGCAGTTCCCCCGGAGGCTACACCTTC. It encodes CASSSPGGYTF.

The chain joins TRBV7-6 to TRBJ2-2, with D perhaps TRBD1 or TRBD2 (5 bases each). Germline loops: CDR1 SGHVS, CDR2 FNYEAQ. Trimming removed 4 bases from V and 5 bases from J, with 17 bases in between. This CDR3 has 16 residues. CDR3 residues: CASSSLGTPGTGELFF. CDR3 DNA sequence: TGTGCCAGCAGCTCCCTGGGGACCCCAGGAACCGGGGAGCTGTTTTTT.

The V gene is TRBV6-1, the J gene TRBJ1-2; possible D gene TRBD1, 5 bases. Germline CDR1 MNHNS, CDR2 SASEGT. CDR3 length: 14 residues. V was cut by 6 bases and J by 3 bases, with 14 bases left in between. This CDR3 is CASRGDGPYYGYTF. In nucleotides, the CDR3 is TGTGCCAGCAGGGGGGACGGCCCCTACTATGGCTACACCTTC.

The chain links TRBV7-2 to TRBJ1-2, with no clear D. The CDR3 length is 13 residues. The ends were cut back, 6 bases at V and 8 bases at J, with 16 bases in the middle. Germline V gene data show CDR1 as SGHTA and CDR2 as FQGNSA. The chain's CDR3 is CASRFKSVGGYTF. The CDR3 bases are TGTGCCAGCAGATTCAAGTCTGTGGGGGGCTACACCTTC.

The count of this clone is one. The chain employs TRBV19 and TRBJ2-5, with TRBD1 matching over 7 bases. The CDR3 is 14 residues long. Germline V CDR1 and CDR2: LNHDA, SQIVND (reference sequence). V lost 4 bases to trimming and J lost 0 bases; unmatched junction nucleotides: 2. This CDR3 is CASSRGTDQETQYF. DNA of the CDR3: TGTGCCAGTAGTAGAGGGACAGACCAAGAGACCCAGTACTTC.